The entry that follows covers one T cell receptor beta chain sequence. Patients' urothelial carcinoma was locally advanced or metastatic. Synthetically made TCR analog templates were put into each PCR as spikes. Data came from immunoSEQ multiplex PCR; TCRdb stores just in-frame clones and leaves some out. Of approximately 15,000 clones in the sample, approximately 90% were seen once. The CDR3 is made up of 19 amino acids. Germline V gene data show CDR1 as SGHRS and CDR2 as YFSETQ. V shed 0 bases and J 0 bases; nucleotides not matched to a gene: 10. The data originate from a study of PD-L1 blockade in urothelial cancer. Study details: Prior regimens of chemotherapy numbered 0 to 3 per patient.

The clonotype originates from a man aged 50 or older with urothelial cancer. The sample in question was PBMCs, obtained around atezolizumab (anti-PD-L1) treatment. The genes are TRBV5-1 and TRBJ2-3; 10 bases are shared with TRBD2. The CDR3 sequence is CASSLATAGGPPSTDTQYF. Written as DNA, the CDR3 is TGCGCCAGCAGCTTGGCCACAGCGGGAGGGCCCCCGAGCACAGATACGCAGTATTTT.